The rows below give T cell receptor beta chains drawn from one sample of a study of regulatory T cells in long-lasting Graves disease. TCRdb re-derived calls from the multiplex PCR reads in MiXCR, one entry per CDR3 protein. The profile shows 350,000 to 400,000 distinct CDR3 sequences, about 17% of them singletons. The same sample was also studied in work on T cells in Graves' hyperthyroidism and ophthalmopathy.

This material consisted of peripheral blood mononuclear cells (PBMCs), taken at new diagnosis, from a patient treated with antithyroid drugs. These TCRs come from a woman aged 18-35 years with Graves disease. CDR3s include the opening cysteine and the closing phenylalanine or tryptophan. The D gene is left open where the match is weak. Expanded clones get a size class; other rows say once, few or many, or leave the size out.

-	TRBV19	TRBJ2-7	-	TGTGCCAGTAGTAAAAGGCAGCAGGACTACGAGCAGTACTTC	CASSKRQQDYEQYF
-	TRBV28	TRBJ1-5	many	TGTGCCAGCAGAACGGGACTGCGTTATAATCAGCCCCAGCATTTT	CASRTGLRYNQPQHF
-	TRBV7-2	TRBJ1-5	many	TGTGCCAGCAGCTTAAGTACAGGAAGTTATCAGCCCCAGCATTTT	CASSLSTGSYQPQHF
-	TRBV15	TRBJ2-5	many	TGTGCCACCAGCAGAGGTGGGGGGGAGACCCAGTACTTC	CATSRGGGETQYF
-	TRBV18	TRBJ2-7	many	TGTGCCAGCTCACCACAGTCCAGCTCCTACGAGCAGTACTTC	CASSPQSSSYEQYF
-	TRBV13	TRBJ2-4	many	TGTGCCAGCAGCTTAGTAGGGGCCAAAAACATTCAGTACTTC	CASSLVGAKNIQYF
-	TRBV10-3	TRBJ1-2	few	TGTGCCATCAGTGAGAAGTATCGTGAATCGAACTATGGCTACACCTTC	CAISEKYRESNYGYTF
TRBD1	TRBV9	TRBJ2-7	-	TGTGCCAGCAGCGTAGCAGGGGGCCTGGACGAGCAGTACTTC	CASSVAGGLDEQYF
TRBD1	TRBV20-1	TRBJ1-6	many	TGCAGTGCTGGACAGGGGGAGGCTTCACCCCTCCACTTT	CSAGQGEASPLHF
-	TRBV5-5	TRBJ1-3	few	TGTGCCAGCAGCTCGTATAGCTCTGGAAACACCATATATTTT	CASSSYSSGNTIYF
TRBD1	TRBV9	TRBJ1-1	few	TGTGCCAGCAGCATATCTCAGGGGGGGCGAGGTGCTTTCTTT	CASSISQGGRGAFF
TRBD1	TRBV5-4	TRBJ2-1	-	TGTGCCAGCAGCAGGGGACAGAGTTCCAGGGAGCAGTTCTTC	CASSRGQSSREQFF
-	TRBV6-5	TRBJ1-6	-	TGTGCCAGCAGTTACTATTCGGTAGGATCACCCCTCCACTTT	CASSYYSVGSPLHF
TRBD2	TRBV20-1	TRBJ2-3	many	TGCAGTGCCATTAGCGGGCGGAGCACAGATACGCAGTATTTT	CSAISGRSTDTQYF
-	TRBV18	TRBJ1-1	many	TGTGCCAGCTCACCATCCGGGGGCGAGAGCACTGAAGCTTTCTTT	CASSPSGGESTEAFF
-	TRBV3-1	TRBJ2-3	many	TGTGCCAGCAGCTTTCTAGACACGCAGTATTTT	CASSFLDTQYF
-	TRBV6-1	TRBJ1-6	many	TGTGCCAGCAGGGACAGCTATTCACCCCTCCACTTT	CASRDSYSPLHF
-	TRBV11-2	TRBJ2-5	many	TGTGCCAGCAGCTTAGGGGCAGGGGGGCAAGAGACCCAGTACTTC	CASSLGAGGQETQYF
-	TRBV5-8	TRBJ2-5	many	TGTGCCAGCAGCGCCGAGGGCGACAGGACGTATTTTGACCAACCAGGGACCCAGTACTTC	CASSAEGDRTYFDQPGTQYF
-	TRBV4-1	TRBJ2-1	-	TGCGCCAGCAGTCAAAATTCTGGTAGGGGGACTGAGCAGTTCTTC	CASSQNSGRGTEQFF
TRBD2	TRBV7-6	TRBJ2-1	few	TGTGCCAGCAGCTTAGTGGCTAGCGGGGACTTGATGAGCTCCTACAATGAGCAGTTCTTC	CASSLVASGDLMSSYNEQFF
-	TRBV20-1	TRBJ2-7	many	TGCAGTGCTTGGAGAGGGCGAGGCTACGAGCAGTACTTC	CSAWRGRGYEQYF
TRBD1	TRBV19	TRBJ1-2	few	TGTGCCAGTAGACGACAGGGCGAATGGGGCTACACCTTC	CASRRQGEWGYTF
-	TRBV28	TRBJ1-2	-	TGTGTCAGCAGTTCTAATAAACGCGCTGCCTATGGCTACACCTTC	CVSSSNKRAAYGYTF
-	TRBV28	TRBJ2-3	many	TGTGCCAGCAGTTCCCCTGCCACAGATACGCAGTATTTT	CASSSPATDTQYF
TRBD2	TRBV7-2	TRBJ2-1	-	TGTGCCAGCAGCTCCCAGACTAGCGGGAGAAATGAGCAGTTCTTC	CASSSQTSGRNEQFF
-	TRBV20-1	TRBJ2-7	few	TGCAGTGCTCTCGACAGAAGCTACGAGCAGTACTTC	CSALDRSYEQYF
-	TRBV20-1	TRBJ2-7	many	TGCAGTGCTAGTCCCTTGGGGACCTTGGCTGCTTACGAGCAGTACTTC	CSASPLGTLAAYEQYF
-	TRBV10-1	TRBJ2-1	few	TGCGCCAGCAGTGAGACTGGGGGAGCTACCCCGAACAATGAGCAGTTCTTC	CASSETGGATPNNEQFF
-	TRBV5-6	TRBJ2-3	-	TGTGCCAGCAGCTTGATTTCAGTGCGACTAGGCACAGATACGCAGTATTTT	CASSLISVRLGTDTQYF
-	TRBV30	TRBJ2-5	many	TGTGCCTGGAGTGTAAATCAAGAGACCCAGTACTTC	CAWSVNQETQYF
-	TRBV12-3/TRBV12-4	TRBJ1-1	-	TGTGCCAGCAGTTTCCGGCGGGGGGCGCGGGTAACTGAAGCTTTCTTT	CASSFRRGARVTEAFF
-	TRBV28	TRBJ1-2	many	TGTGCCGGCCTGGGGGACGTCGACTATGGCTACACCTTC	CAGLGDVDYGYTF
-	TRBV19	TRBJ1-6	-	TGTGCCAGTAGTATAGGCGGCGGAATCCTTAATTCACCCCTCCACTTT	CASSIGGGILNSPLHF
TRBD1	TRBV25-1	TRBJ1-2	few	TGTGCCAGCAGACCGGGACAGTGGGGTGTTAACTATGGCTACACCTTC	CASRPGQWGVNYGYTF
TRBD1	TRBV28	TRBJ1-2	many	TGTGCCAGCAGTAATACAGGGGGATATGGCTACACCTTC	CASSNTGGYGYTF
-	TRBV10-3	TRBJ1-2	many	TGTGCCATCAGTCGACAGACTGATAACTATGGCTACACCTTC	CAISRQTDNYGYTF
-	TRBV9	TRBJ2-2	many	TGTGCCAGCAGCGTAGCGACAGACAACACCGGGGAGCTGTTTTTT	CASSVATDNTGELFF
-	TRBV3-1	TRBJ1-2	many	TGTGCCAGCAGCCAATTGTGGGGCAATGGCTACACCTTC	CASSQLWGNGYTF
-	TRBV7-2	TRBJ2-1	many	TGTGCCAGCAGCTTAGTGATCGGCGGGGACTTTACCTACAATGAGCAGTTCTTC	CASSLVIGGDFTYNEQFF
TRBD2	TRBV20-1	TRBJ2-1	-	TGCGGTGCTGGTCTAGCGCGGGGGGCTCGGAATGAGCAGTTCTTC	CGAGLARGARNEQFF
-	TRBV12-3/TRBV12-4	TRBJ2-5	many	TGTGCCAGCAGACTGTACAGGGCAAGGGAGACCCAGTACTTC	CASRLYRARETQYF
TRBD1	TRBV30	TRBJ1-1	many	TGTGCCTGGGACAGGGGACATAGAAACACTGAAGCTTTCTTT	CAWDRGHRNTEAFF
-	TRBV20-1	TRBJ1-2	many	TGCAGTGCTAGAGAAGGCCTCTTCAACACCTTC	CSAREGLFNTF
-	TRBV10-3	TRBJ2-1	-	TGTGCCATCAGTGAGACGGCGGATAGCTCCTACAATGAGCAGTTCTTC	CAISETADSSYNEQFF
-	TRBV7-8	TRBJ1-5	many	TGTGCCAGCAGCTCCGCTAGCAATCAGCCCCAGCATTTT	CASSSASNQPQHF
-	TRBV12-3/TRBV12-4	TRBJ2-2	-	TGTGCCAGCAGGGGGCAAAACATCGAAACCGGGGAGCTGTTTTTT	CASRGQNIETGELFF
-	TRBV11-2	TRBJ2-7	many	TGTGCCAGCAGCCCCGTTAGGGGGGGGGATGTGGGCGAGCAGTACTTC	CASSPVRGGDVGEQYF
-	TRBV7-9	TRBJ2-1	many	TGTGCCAGCAGCCCACAGGATCTCTACAATGAGCAGTTCTTC	CASSPQDLYNEQFF
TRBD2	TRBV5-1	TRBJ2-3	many	TGCGCCAGCAGCTTGGGGACTAGCGGGAGGTTCACAGATACGCAGTATTTT	CASSLGTSGRFTDTQYF